One and the same sample provided the 4 T cell receptor beta chains below, sequenced in a study of shared clonotypes between healthy human individuals. The data were produced by immunoSEQ multiplex PCR, yet TCRdb's version contains in-frame clones alone and is incomplete. Among nearly 750,000 clones, roughly 72% were seen once, and the ten largest hold around 1.7%. Sequenced material: memory CD4+ T cells sorted from blood. The subset was: CD45RA-negative fraction. The source of these receptors is a woman aged 25 to 45 in good health.

The CDR3, as DNA: TGTGCCAGCAGTGACCAACCGCAATACAATGAGCAGTTCTTC. Translating it yields CASSDQPQYNEQFF. This sequence joins TRBV2 and TRBJ2-1; D remains unclear. The germline V gene has CDR1 SNHLY and CDR2 FYNNEI. The CDR3 length is 14 residues. V was shortened by 3 bases and J by 4 bases, with 10 bases between the two germline ends.

This clone was counted a few times. V gene TRBV11-2 combines with J gene TRBJ2-2, with D tentatively TRBD2 (6 bases). CDR1 is SGHAT and CDR2 is FQNNGV in the germline V gene. CDR3 length equals 16 residues. V gave up 1 base and J gave up 6 bases, with 15 bases separating them. The CDR3 sequence is CASSLGPVPGAGELFF. In nucleotides, the CDR3 is TGTGCCAGCAGCTTAGGCCCGGTCCCGGGGGCCGGGGAGCTGTTTTTT.

The rearrangement joins TRBV6-1 to TRBJ2-1; 7 bases are shared with TRBD2. The V gene end was trimmed by 4 bases and the J gene end by 4 bases; junction bases not matched to a gene: 4. The CDR3 loop spans 14 amino acids. From germline, CDR1 is MNHNS and CDR2 SASEGT. This CDR3 is CASSVASGYNEQFF. The DNA for the CDR3 is TGTGCCAGCAGTGTGGCTAGCGGTTACAATGAGCAGTTCTTC.

In this sample, this clone turned up once. The chain has TRBV27 and TRBJ1-5; possibly TRBD1 for D (5 bases). Per germline, CDR1 MNHEY and CDR2 SMNVEV (reference sequence). Deletions cut 6 bases from V and 2 bases from J, with 14 bases between. The CDR3 sequence is 15 residues long. Here the CDR3 DNA reads TGTGCCAGCAGCAACGGGGCAGGTCGCAATCAGCCCCAGCATTTT. Translated: CASSNGAGRNQPQHF.